These 19 T cell receptor beta chains came from one sample sequenced in a study of identical twins. MiXCR was run by TCRdb on the 5' RACE reads, yielding one entry per CDR3 protein. This sample has roughly 1,500,000 distinct CDR3 sequences, with less than 40% found just once. The sample comprised cord blood. The receptors originated from a newborn girl in good health.

Only one count was recorded for this clonotype. V usage is TRBV5-1 and J usage is TRBJ2-1; 10 bases map to TRBD1. Losses at the gene ends were 4 bases for V and 8 bases for J; bases not matched to a gene: 6. The CDR3 contains 14 residues. Germline V lookup: CDR1 SGHRS, CDR2 YFSETQ. Here the CDR3 DNA reads TGCGCCAGCAGCACGGGACAGGGGATCGATGAGCAGTTCTTC. Translated: CASSTGQGIDEQFF.

The rearrangement joins TRBV9 to TRBJ2-7, with 8 bases lining up with TRBD2. After removal of 0 bases from V and 0 bases from J, the junction contained 5 bases not matched to a gene. Germline V gene lookup returns CDR1 SGDLS and CDR2 YYNGEE. The length of the CDR3 is 16 residues. Written as DNA, the CDR3 is TGTGCCAGCAGCGTAGTGCCGGGAGGGAGCTCCTACGAGCAGTACTTC. Translation gives CASSVVPGGSSYEQYF.

The chain joins TRBV4-2 to TRBJ1-6; D ambiguous. This CDR3 is built from 16 residues. CDR1 LGHNA and CDR2 YNFKEQ come from the germline V gene. V was shortened by 1 base and J by 9 bases, with 16 bases between the two germline ends. The chain's CDR3 is CASSQVIAYRGSPLHF. The CDR3, as DNA: TGTGCCAGCAGCCAAGTAATCGCCTACCGGGGTTCACCCCTCCACTTT.

Concerning this clonotype: Because it lacks the conserved phenylalanine or tryptophan at the end, this CDR3 is likely a read error. The CDR3 spells CSARDGPTSGGYNEQFL. DNA of the CDR3: TGCAGTGCTAGAGATGGCCCTACTAGCGGCGGATACAATGAGCAGTTCTTG. This sequence joins TRBV20-1 and TRBJ2-1, with TRBD2 matching over 8 bases. V trimming: 0 bases; J trimming: 4 bases; junction bases outside the gene matches: 11. This CDR3 has 17 residues. Germline V gene lookup returns CDR1 DFQATT and CDR2 SNEGSKA (reference sequence).

This clonotype has more than one count but fewer than ten. The chain is built from TRBV2 and TRBJ2-3, with TRBD2 matching 8 bases. Germline V gives CDR1 SNHLY, CDR2 FYNNEI. The CDR3 loop spans 15 amino acids. The junction had 8 bases not matched to a gene; V was cut back by 6 bases and J by 3 bases. This CDR3 is CASRETSGATDTQYF. The DNA for the CDR3 is TGTGCCAGCAGGGAAACTAGCGGAGCGACAGATACGCAGTATTTT.

This clonotype appeared a few times. The CDR3 loop reads CAISEQTSDGYTF. The CDR3 nucleotides are TGTGCCATCAGTGAGCAGACCTCCGATGGCTACACCTTC. The genes are TRBV10-3 and TRBJ1-2, with D hard to call. Between the trimmed V and J ends, which lost 2 bases and 6 bases, there was a span of 10 bases. The length of the CDR3 is 13 residues. Germline-derived CDR1 and CDR2 are ENHRY and SYGVKD.

This clonotype was observed a few times. The chain joins TRBV6-1 to TRBJ2-1; 9 positions match TRBD1. The CDR3 spans 15 residues. CDR1 and CDR2 (germline): MNHNS, SASEGT. The J segment lost 5 bases and the V segment lost 7 bases, leaving 9 bases of the junction unmatched. The CDR3 DNA sequence: TGTGCCAGCACCCATGGCGGACAGGGGAACAATGAGCAGTTCTTC. Translating gives CASTHGGQGNNEQFF.

This clonotype occurred a few times. This rearrangement joins TRBV20-1 to TRBJ2-7; 7 bases are a match to TRBD1. The germline gives CDR1 DFQATT, CDR2 SNEGSKA (reference sequence). The J segment lost 4 bases and the V segment lost 0 bases, leaving 12 bases of the junction unmatched. The CDR3 is 16 residues long. The CDR3 protein is CSARDRQGQNSYEQYF. In DNA form, the CDR3 reads TGCAGTGCTAGAGATAGACAGGGACAGAACTCTTACGAGCAGTACTTC.

This clonotype was counted between two and nine times. The V gene is TRBV20-1, the J gene TRBJ2-7; D is unclear. The CDR3 is 12 amino acids. Trimming took off 5 bases at V and 2 bases at J, with 10 bases between the two ends. Germline V gene sequence: CDR1 DFQATT, CDR2 SNEGSKA (reference sequence). The CDR3 nucleotides read TGCAGTGCTCCCCGTACGACCTACGAGCAGTACTTC. Translated: CSAPRTTYEQYF.

This rearrangement joins TRBV28 to TRBJ2-4; D is perhaps TRBD1 (5 bases). Germline V CDR1 and CDR2: MDHEN, SYDVKM. This CDR3 has 17 amino acids. The V gene lost 1 base and the J gene lost 0 bases, with 13 bases spanning the gap. DNA for the CDR3: TGTGCCAGCAGTTTATTCGGACACCTACTAGCCAAAAACATTCAGTACTTC. Encoded protein: CASSLFGHLLAKNIQYF.

V gene TRBV5-1 combines with J gene TRBJ1-2, with D unclear. Trimming stripped 0 bases from V and 4 bases from J, with 10 bases between. CDR1 and CDR2 from the germline V gene are SGHRS and YFSETQ. The CDR3 runs 14 residues. This CDR3 is CASSLERVGYGYTF. The CDR3 nucleotides read TGCGCCAGCAGCTTGGAAAGGGTTGGCTATGGCTACACCTTC.

V is TRBV20-1 and J is TRBJ2-7; 10 bases line up with TRBD2. Germline V gives CDR1 DFQATT, CDR2 SNEGSKA (reference sequence). V shed 2 bases and J 3 bases; nucleotides not matched to a gene: 7. This CDR3 has 15 amino acids. The CDR3 protein is CSARHLAGVGYEQYF. DNA of the CDR3: TGCAGTGCTAGACACCTAGCGGGAGTTGGCTACGAGCAGTACTTC.

In its sample, this clonotype was seen a few times. The genes are TRBV6-6 and TRBJ1-6; D ambiguous. The V gene lost 0 bases and the J gene lost 5 bases, with 5 bases spanning the gap. The CDR3 length is 14 residues. The germline V gene encodes CDR1 MNHNY and CDR2 SVGAGI (reference sequence). CDR3 bases: TGTGCCAGCAGTTACTCTCAAAATAATTCACCCCTCCACTTT. It yields the protein CASSYSQNNSPLHF.

This rearrangement joins TRBV20-1 to TRBJ2-7, with 10 bases lining up with TRBD2. This CDR3 region has 17 residues. Germline CDR1 is DFQATT and CDR2 is SNEGSKA (reference sequence). V shed 2 bases, J shed 1 base, and the junction held 11 bases outside the gene matches. The CDR3 DNA is TGCAGTGCTAGATGGGCTAGCGGGAGAAGGAGGTCCTACGAGCAGTACTTC. Protein: CSARWASGRRRSYEQYF.

The J gene is TRBJ1-1, the V gene TRBV30, with unresolved D. V lost 4 bases to trimming and J lost 0 bases, with 18 bases between them. CDR3 length: 16 amino acids. CDR1 and CDR2 (germline): GTSNPN, SVGIG (reference sequence). Here the CDR3 DNA reads TGTGCCTGGACTCCTCGGGGAAGAGCCATGAACACTGAAGCTTTCTTT. This encodes CAWTPRGRAMNTEAFF.

This clonotype was detected only a few times. The chain uses TRBV7-2 and TRBJ2-7; 8 bases align to TRBD2. The CDR3 spans 14 residues. Germline values: CDR1 SGHTA, CDR2 FQGNSA. Germline trimming cut 1 base from V and 4 bases from J; bases unmatched to any gene: 3. The CDR3 here is CASSLGTSWYEQYF. The DNA for the CDR3 is TGTGCCAGCAGCTTAGGGACTAGCTGGTACGAGCAGTACTTC.

This clonotype was counted between two and nine times. Here the CDR3 reads CASSIVTVGETQYF. DNA for the CDR3: TGTGCCAGCAGCATCGTAACCGTCGGGGAGACCCAGTACTTC. The chain combines TRBV7-2 with TRBJ2-5; no clear D. The V and J ends lost 5 bases and 5 bases respectively, with 15 bases between them. CDR3 size: 14 residues. CDR1 is SGHTA, CDR2 FQGNSA, per germline.

This chain uses TRBV7-8 with TRBJ2-5; the D call may be TRBD1 or TRBD2 (7 bases each). The assigned J gene may be wrong: the sequence end matches TRBJ2-7 better. CDR1 is SGHVS and CDR2 is FQNEAQ in the germline V gene. The CDR3 length is 14 residues. CDR3 protein: CASSPDRDYYEQYF. CDR3 DNA: TGTGCCAGCAGCCCTGACAGGGACTACTACGAGCAGTACTTC.

This rearrangement joins TRBV4-1 to TRBJ2-1; a possible D gene is TRBD2 (6 bases). The germline V gene encodes CDR1 MGHRA and CDR2 YSYEKL. The CDR3 covers 17 residues. Trimming cost V 0 bases and J 0 bases, with 12 bases left between them. The CDR3 sequence: CASSQDLATSSYNEQFF. The CDR3 DNA reads as TGCGCCAGCAGCCAAGACTTAGCGACTAGCTCCTACAATGAGCAGTTCTTC.